These T cell receptor beta chains were read from a single sample in a study of CD8+ T cells in alopecia areata. TCRdb's copy holds only in-frame clones and misses some; the assay was immunoSEQ multiplex PCR. This sample has about 140,000 clones, with more than 85% found just once. The source material was CD8+ T cells sorted from blood, sampled at week 4, from a patient treated with tofacitinib. Receptors originate from a human donor with alopecia areata. CDR3s include the opening cysteine and the closing phenylalanine or tryptophan. Fields, in order: V gene, D gene, J gene, clone size, CDR3 protein, CDR3 DNA. A D gene is named only where the DNA matches it firmly. Clone size is shown for a subset of rows, as once, few, many or a class of expanded clone.

TRBV9	TRBD2	TRBJ2-7	NA	CASSVGLAGPEQYF	TGTGCCAGCAGCGTAGGTCTAGCGGGACCCGAGCAGTACTTC
TRBV25-1	NA	TRBJ2-2	NA	CASSDGPGELFF	TGTGCCAGCAGTGATGGCCCCGGGGAGCTGTTTTTT
TRBV28	NA	TRBJ2-4	NA	CASSLRGQPQDASAKNIQYF	TGTGCCAGCAGTTTACGAGGACAGCCACAGGATGCTTCAGCCAAAAACATTCAGTACTTC
TRBV6-5	NA	TRBJ2-3	few	CASSGYGGTQYF	TGTGCCAGCAGTGGGTATGGGGGTACGCAGTATTTT
TRBV30	NA	TRBJ1-5	few	CAWSVQDTSPQHF	TGTGCCTGGAGTGTACAAGACACTTCGCCCCAGCATTTT
TRBV5-1	TRBD1	TRBJ2-7	NA	CASSLVQGDTYEQYF	TGCGCCAGCAGCTTGGTGCAGGGGGATACCTACGAGCAGTACTTC
TRBV13	TRBD1	TRBJ1-2	once	CASSFGTGVYGYTF	TGTGCCAGCAGCTTTGGGACAGGGGTCTATGGCTACACCTTC
TRBV29-1	TRBD1	TRBJ2-7	NA	CSVTIQGYEQYF	TGCAGCGTCACCATACAGGGGTACGAGCAGTACTTC
TRBV19	NA	TRBJ2-2	NA	CASSSSGGTGELFF	TGTGCCAGTAGTTCGTCAGGCGGGACCGGGGAGCTGTTTTTT
TRBV9	NA	TRBJ2-7	NA	CASSDLYEQYF	TGTGCCAGCAGCGATCTCTACGAGCAGTACTTC
TRBV7-9	TRBD1	TRBJ1-1	NA	CASSPRDRGKGTEAFF	TGTGCCAGCAGCCCACGAGACAGGGGGAAGGGAACTGAAGCTTTCTTT
TRBV7-2	NA	TRBJ2-7	few	CASSLGRQFAVHEQYF	TGTGCCAGCAGCTTAGGCCGACAATTTGCAGTCCACGAGCAGTACTTC
TRBV29-1	TRBD2	TRBJ2-1	NA	CSVVGLAGAPSSYNEQFF	TGCAGCGTTGTAGGGCTAGCGGGGGCCCCGAGCTCCTACAATGAGCAGTTCTTC
TRBV2	NA	TRBJ2-5	NA	CASLRELQETQYF	TGTGCCAGCTTGAGGGAGTTACAAGAGACCCAGTACTTC
TRBV9	NA	TRBJ2-3	NA	CASSVAVGGFTDTQYF	TGTGCCAGCAGCGTAGCTGTGGGGGGCTTTACAGATACGCAGTATTTT
TRBV4-2	TRBD2	TRBJ2-5	NA	CASSQGAGVRETQYF	TGTGCCAGCAGCCAAGGGGCGGGAGTCAGGGAGACCCAGTACTTC
TRBV29-1	NA	TRBJ2-3	NA	CSVELGDTQYF	TGCAGCGTCGAGCTTGGAGATACGCAGTATTTT
TRBV6-1	TRBD2	TRBJ2-5	NA	CASGRAEETQYF	TGTGCCAGCGGGAGGGCCGAAGAGACCCAGTACTTC
TRBV30	TRBD1	TRBJ1-5	once	CAWDRTGGANQPQHF	TGTGCCTGGGATAGGACAGGGGGGGCAAATCAGCCCCAGCATTTT
TRBV7-9	NA	TRBJ1-2	NA	CASSLQGHGYTF	TGTGCCAGCAGCTTACAGGGACACGGCTACACCTTC
TRBV6-4	NA	TRBJ1-2	once	CASSGTDPPYGYTF	TGTGCCAGCAGTGGAACGGACCCTCCGTATGGCTACACCTTC
TRBV19	TRBD1	TRBJ1-5	few	CASGTGGQPQHF	TGTGCCAGTGGGACAGGGGGTCAGCCCCAGCATTTT
TRBV29-1	TRBD2	TRBJ2-1	NA	CSVEGSGSSYNEQFF	TGCAGCGTTGAGGGGAGCGGGAGCTCCTACAATGAGCAGTTCTTC
TRBV7-9	NA	TRBJ2-1	NA	CASSLAMRDNEQFF	TGTGCCAGCAGCTTAGCTATGAGGGACAATGAGCAGTTCTTC
TRBV4-1	TRBD2	TRBJ2-3	NA	CASSHPLGLAEDTDTQYF	TGCGCCAGCAGCCATCCCTTAGGGCTAGCGGAGGACACAGATACGCAGTATTTT
TRBV27	NA	TRBJ2-1	NA	CASSLLGGSYNEQFF	TGTGCCAGCAGTTTGCTGGGCGGCTCCTACAATGAGCAGTTCTTC
TRBV29-1	TRBD1	TRBJ1-6	once	CSVGDRGGSPLHF	TGCAGCGTTGGGGACAGGGGGGGGTCACCCCTCCACTTT
TRBV2	NA	TRBJ2-3	NA	CASSAGYSSTDTQYF	TGTGCCAGCAGTGCGGGGTACTCTAGCACAGATACGCAGTATTTT
TRBV7-9	TRBD1	TRBJ2-1	few	CASSFVTGTGNYNEQFF	TGTGCCAGCAGCTTCGTGACCGGGACAGGTAACTACAATGAGCAGTTCTTC
TRBV7-6	NA	TRBJ2-3	NA	CASSYGGASTDTQYF	TGTGCCAGCAGCTACGGCGGGGCGAGCACAGATACGCAGTATTTT
TRBV7-9	NA	TRBJ1-5	NA	CASIMAGSNQPQHF	TGTGCCAGCATTATGGCAGGGAGCAATCAGCCCCAGCATTTT
TRBV27	TRBD2	TRBJ2-7	few	CASSPLAGGIAYEQYF	TGTGCCAGCAGTCCCCTAGCGGGAGGGATAGCCTACGAGCAGTACTTC
TRBV5-6	NA	TRBJ1-4	NA	CASSLLVKTGEKLFF	TGTGCCAGCAGCTTGTTGGTCAAAACGGGGGAAAAACTGTTTTTT
TRBV7-9	NA	TRBJ2-1	NA	CASSFSESSYNEQFF	TGTGCCAGCAGCTTTAGCGAGAGCTCCTACAATGAGCAGTTCTTC
TRBV6-1	NA	TRBJ2-7	NA	CASLIGAYEQYF	TGTGCCAGCCTAATCGGGGCCTACGAGCAGTACTTC